A single T cell receptor beta chain is shown here with its context. Under the authors' procedure: Estimation of nucleated cell counts relied on the amplification of reference gene primers. Libraries were prepared by immunoSEQ multiplex PCR; TCRdb keeps only in-frame clonotypes and omits some of them. The V and J calls and clone size were taken over from that table, and D and trimming were inferred from the DNA. There are about 95,000 clones in the sample; more than 75% occur only once, and roughly 15% lies in the top ten. The data originate from a study of blood T cell repertoires in COVID-19. On the study more broadly: Collection of acute and convalescent COVID-19 samples took place in the United States, Italy and Spain. The cDNA or gDNA used as material had been derived from T cells, B-cell-depleted T cells, or PBMCs.

The CDR3 is 14 residues long. Unmatched junction bases numbered 9, after V lost 7 bases and J lost 4 bases. The chain combines TRBV6-7 with TRBJ2-7; 8 bases line up with TRBD2. TRBV6-7 is identified as an open reading frame with a role that is uncertain. The sample consisted of peripheral blood. The clonotype comes from a human donor in a cohort sampled during active COVID-19. The CDR3 DNA is TGTGCCAGCACTATGACGGGGGGGTGGTACGAGCAGTACTTC. Residues: CASTMTGGWYEQYF.